The clone carrying this T cell receptor beta chain was seen a few times. This specimen belongs to a study of T cell changes during pregnancy in multiple sclerosis. J gave up 5 bases and V 5 bases, and 6 bases lay outside the gene matches. There are 15 residues in the CDR3. The V gene's germline CDR1 is MGHRA and CDR2 YSYEKL. The table came from immunoSEQ multiplex PCR; TCRdb's copy has only in-frame clones and leaves some out. This table has 75,000 to 100,000 clones, about nine tenths appearing once. This chain uses TRBV4-1 with TRBJ1-5; 10 bases agree with TRBD1. The sequencing used peripheral blood, collected in the second trimester of pregnancy. This TCR was recovered from a female donor in good health, enrolled as a control in a pregnancy study. The CDR3 protein is CASSSGTGVYQPQHF. The CDR3 region has the DNA TGCGCCAGCAGCTCCGGGACAGGGGTATATCAGCCCCAGCATTTT.